This T cell receptor beta chain was found in a study of blood T cell repertoires in COVID-19. The wider study: In each case, the material was cDNA or gDNA derived from T cells, B-cell-depleted T cells, or PBMCs.

Only one count was recorded for this clone. In the original processing: Reference gene primer amplification gave estimated nucleated cell counts. Repertoires were generated with immunoSEQ multiplex PCR, while TCRdb's copy carries only in-frame clones and drops some. That table supplies the V and J calls and clone size; D and trimming were determined from the DNA. This table has 190,000 or so clones, about 87% appearing once. Sequenced sample: PBMCs or T cells enriched from blood (not recorded which). The receptor was derived from a man aged 18 to 30 with acute COVID-19.

The CDR3 loop is CASSSDAGTKYEQYF. CDR3 nucleotide sequence: TGTGCCAGCAGTAGTGATGCCGGGACTAAATACGAGCAGTACTTC. The V call is TRBV25-1, the J call TRBJ2-7, with TRBD2 matching 7 bases. CDR1 and CDR2 from the germline V gene are MGHDK and SYGVNS. The junction had 11 bases not matched to a gene; V was cut back by 5 bases and J by 4 bases. This CDR3 is built from 15 residues.